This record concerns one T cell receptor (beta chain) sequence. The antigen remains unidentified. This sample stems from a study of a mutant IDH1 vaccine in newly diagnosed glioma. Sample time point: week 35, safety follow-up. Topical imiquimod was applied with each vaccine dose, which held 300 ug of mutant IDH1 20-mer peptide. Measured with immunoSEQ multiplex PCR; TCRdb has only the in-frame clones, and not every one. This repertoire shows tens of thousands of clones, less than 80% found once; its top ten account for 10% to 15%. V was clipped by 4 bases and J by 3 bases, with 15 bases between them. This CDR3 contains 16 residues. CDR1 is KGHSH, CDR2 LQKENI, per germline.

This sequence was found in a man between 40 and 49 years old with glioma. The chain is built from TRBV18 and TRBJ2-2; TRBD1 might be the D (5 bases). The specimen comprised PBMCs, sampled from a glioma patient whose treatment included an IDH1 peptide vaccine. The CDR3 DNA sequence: TGTGCCAGCTCACACAACAACCTCAGGGACACCGGGGAGCTGTTTTTT. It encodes CASSHNNLRDTGELFF.